This is a list of T cell receptor beta chains from one sample in a study of shared clonotypes between healthy human individuals. The assay was immunoSEQ multiplex PCR, and TCRdb's table has in-frame clones only and misses some. The data show roughly 490,000 clones, with around 80% seen just once and about an eighth held by the top ten. Sequenced: PBMCs. These receptors were obtained from a woman in her thirties or forties in good health. Some clones in this sample may be carry-over from other donors' samples. The CDR3 runs from the conserved cysteine through the conserved F or W.

CDR3 protein,V gene,J gene
CARNRGANTEAFF,TRBV2,TRBJ1-1
CASRGPGGEKLFF,TRBV28,TRBJ1-4
CASSPPIGANVLTF,TRBV18,TRBJ2-6
CAWQTATGANVLTF,TRBV30,TRBJ2-6
CASKNTGELFF,TRBV19,TRBJ2-2
CSVAGQQETQYF,TRBV29-1,TRBJ2-5
CASTQGRSALNTEAFF,TRBV18,TRBJ1-1
CASSLSGGYEQYF,TRBV7-9,.
CASGRGGGPYEQYF,TRBV7-2,TRBJ2-7
CASSEPNNRDDSGNTIYF,TRBV10-1,TRBJ1-3
CASSPAVRTEAFF,TRBV7-8,TRBJ1-1
CASSDQQGAGGYTF,TRBV6-1,TRBJ1-2
CASAGQGDPEAFF,TRBV7-9,TRBJ1-1
CASSPPSSGRLDTQYF,TRBV18,TRBJ2-3
CAWATASSYNEQFF,TRBV30,TRBJ2-1
CAWSRGDEQFF,TRBV30,TRBJ2-1
CASSVAGRATDTQYF,TRBV9,TRBJ2-3
CASKESSGNTIYF,TRBV6-5,TRBJ1-3
CASSFLWGGGVRNEQFF,TRBV28,TRBJ2-1
CASSLTASGGQYF,TRBV7-3,TRBJ2-7
CASSRDPRRALTYEQYF,TRBV28,TRBJ2-7
CASSSARTSPYEQYF,TRBV11-2,.
CASKRGTTSPLHF,TRBV6-5,TRBJ1-6
CAIGRAGAEQYF,TRBV10-3,TRBJ2-7
CASSDAGTFIYEQYF,TRBV2,TRBJ2-7
CASSQADRAYEQYF,TRBV4-1,.
CASSLGSSGSSYEQYF,TRBV5-1,TRBJ2-7
CASRPNLGTGELFF,TRBV7-3,TRBJ2-2